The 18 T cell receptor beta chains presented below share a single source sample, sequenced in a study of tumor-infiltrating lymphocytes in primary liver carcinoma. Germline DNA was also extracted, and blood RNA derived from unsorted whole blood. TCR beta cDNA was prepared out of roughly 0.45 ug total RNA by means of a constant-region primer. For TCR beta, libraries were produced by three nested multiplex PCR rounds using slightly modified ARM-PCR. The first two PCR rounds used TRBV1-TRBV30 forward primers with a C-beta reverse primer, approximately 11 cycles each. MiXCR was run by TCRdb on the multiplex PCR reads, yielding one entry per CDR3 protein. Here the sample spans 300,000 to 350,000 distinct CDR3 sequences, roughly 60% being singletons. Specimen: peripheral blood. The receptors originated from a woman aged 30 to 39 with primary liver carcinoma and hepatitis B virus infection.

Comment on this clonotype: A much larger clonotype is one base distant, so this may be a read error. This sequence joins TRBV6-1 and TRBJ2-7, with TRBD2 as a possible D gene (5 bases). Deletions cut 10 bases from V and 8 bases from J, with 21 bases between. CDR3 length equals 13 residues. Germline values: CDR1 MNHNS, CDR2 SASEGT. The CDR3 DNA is TGTGCCAACAGCGGCGGTCAACAGACAAAGCAGTACTTC. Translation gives CANSGGQQTKQYF.

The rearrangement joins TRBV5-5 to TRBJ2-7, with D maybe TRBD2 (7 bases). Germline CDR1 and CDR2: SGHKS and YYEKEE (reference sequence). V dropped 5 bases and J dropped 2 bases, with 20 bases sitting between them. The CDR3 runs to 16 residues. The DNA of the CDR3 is TGTGCCAGCAGTATAGGGGGGGCGGGAGCTACCTACGAGCAGTACTTC. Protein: CASSIGGAGATYEQYF.

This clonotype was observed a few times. Here the CDR3 DNA reads TGCGCCAGCAGCCATGTCCGGGACACAGTTACCGGGGAGCTGTTTTTT. Protein product: CASSHVRDTVTGELFF. The chain joins TRBV4-1 to TRBJ2-2; D is perhaps TRBD1 (6 bases). Germline loops: CDR1 MGHRA, CDR2 YSYEKL. Trimming took off 3 bases at V and 5 bases at J, with 16 bases between the two ends. The CDR3 is made up of 16 amino acids.

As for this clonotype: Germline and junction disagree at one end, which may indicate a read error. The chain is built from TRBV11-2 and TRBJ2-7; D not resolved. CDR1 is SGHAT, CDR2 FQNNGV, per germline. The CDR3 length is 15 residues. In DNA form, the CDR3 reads TGTGCCAGCAGCTTAAGTGCCAGCCCAACCTATGAGCAGTACTTC. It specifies CASSLSASPTYEQYF.

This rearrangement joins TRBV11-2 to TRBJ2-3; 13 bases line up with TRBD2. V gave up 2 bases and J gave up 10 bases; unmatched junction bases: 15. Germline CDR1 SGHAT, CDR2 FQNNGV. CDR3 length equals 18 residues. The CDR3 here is CASSLMTSGRPRQGSQYF. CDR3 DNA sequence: TGTGCCAGCAGCTTAATGACTAGCGGGAGGCCGCGACAAGGATCGCAGTATTTT. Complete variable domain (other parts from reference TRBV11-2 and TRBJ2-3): EAGVAQSPRYKIIEKRQSVAFWCNPISGHATLYWYQQILGQGPKLLIQFQNNGVVDDSQLPKDRFSAERLKGVDSTLKIQPAKLEDSAVYLCASSLMTSGRPRQGSQYFGPGTRLTVL.

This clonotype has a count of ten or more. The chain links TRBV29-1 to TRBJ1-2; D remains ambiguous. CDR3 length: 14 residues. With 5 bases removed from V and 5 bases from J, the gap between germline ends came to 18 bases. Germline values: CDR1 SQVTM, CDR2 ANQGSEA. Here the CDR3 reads CSVLDAHPVYGYTF. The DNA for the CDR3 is TGCAGCGTTCTTGACGCACACCCGGTGTATGGCTACACCTTC.

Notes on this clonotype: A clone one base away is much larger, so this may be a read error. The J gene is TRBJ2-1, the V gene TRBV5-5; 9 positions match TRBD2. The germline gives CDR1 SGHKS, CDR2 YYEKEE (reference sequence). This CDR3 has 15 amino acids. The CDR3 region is CVSSLIAGVRNEQFF. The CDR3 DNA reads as TGTGTCAGCAGTCTTATAGCGGGAGTTCGAAATGAGCAGTTCTTC.

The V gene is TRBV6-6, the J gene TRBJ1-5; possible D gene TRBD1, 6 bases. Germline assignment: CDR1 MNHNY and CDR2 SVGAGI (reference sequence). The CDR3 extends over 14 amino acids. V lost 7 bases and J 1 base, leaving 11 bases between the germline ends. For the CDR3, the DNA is TGTGCCAGCACCCCGGACAGAAGCAATCAGCCCCAGCATTTT. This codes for CASTPDRSNQPQHF.

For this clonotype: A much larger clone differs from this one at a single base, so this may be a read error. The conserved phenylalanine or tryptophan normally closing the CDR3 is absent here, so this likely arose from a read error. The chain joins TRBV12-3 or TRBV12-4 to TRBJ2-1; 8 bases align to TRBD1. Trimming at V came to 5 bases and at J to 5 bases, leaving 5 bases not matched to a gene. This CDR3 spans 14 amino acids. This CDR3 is CASSPWDRNNEQFS. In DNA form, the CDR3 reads TGTGCCAGCAGTCCATGGGACAGGAACAATGAGCAGTTCTCC.

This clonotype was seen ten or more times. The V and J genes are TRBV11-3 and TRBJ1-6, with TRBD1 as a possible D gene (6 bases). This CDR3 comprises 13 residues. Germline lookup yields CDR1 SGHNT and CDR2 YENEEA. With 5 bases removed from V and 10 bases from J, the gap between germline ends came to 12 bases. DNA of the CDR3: TGTGCCAGCAGCATAACAGGGAGCTCACCCCTCCACTTT. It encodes CASSITGSSPLHF.

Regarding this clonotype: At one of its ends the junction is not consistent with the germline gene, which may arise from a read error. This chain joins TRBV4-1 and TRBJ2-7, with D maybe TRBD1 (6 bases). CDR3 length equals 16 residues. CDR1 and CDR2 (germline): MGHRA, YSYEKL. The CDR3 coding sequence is TGCGTCAGCAGCCAAGATCTGGGGACACCCGTATACGAGCAGTACTTC. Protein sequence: CVSSQDLGTPVYEQYF.

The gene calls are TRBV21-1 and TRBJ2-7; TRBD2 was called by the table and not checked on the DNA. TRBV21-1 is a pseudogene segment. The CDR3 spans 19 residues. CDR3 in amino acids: CASSLRLAVGPRSSYEQYF. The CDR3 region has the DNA TGTGCCAGCAGCTTGCGACTAGCGGTAGGGCCGAGGAGCTCCTACGAGCAGTACTTC.

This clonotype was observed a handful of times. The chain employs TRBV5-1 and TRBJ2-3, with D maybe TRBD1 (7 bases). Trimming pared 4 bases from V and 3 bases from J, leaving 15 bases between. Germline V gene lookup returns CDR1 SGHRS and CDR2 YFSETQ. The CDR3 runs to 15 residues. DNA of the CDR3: TGCGCCAGCAGCCCCAGGGGGGTACTGACAGATACGCAGTATTTT. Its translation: CASSPRGVLTDTQYF.

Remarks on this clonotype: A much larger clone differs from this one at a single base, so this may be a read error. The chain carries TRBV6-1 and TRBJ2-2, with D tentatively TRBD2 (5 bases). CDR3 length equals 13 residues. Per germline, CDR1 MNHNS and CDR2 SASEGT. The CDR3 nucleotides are TGTGCCAGAAAGGACCAGAACACCGGGGAGCTGTTATTT. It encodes CARKDQNTGELLF.

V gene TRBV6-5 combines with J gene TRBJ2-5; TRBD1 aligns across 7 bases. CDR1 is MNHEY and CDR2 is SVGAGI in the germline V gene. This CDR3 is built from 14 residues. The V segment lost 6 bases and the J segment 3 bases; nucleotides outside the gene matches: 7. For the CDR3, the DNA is TGTGCCAGCAGCCAACAGGGGTGGGAAGAGACCCAGTACTTC. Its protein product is CASSQQGWEETQYF.

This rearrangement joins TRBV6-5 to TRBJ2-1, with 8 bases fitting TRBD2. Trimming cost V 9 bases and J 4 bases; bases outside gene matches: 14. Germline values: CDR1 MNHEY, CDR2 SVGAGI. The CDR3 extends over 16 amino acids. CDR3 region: CASKIAGTRAYNEQFF. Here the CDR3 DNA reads TGTGCCAGTAAAATCGCGGGGACTAGGGCTTACAATGAGCAGTTCTTC.

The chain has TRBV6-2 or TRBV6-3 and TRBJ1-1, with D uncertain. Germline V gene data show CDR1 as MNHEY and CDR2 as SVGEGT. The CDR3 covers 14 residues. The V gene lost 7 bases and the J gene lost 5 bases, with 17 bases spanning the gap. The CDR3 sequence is CASTLSWASTEAFF. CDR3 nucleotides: TGTGCCAGCACCCTATCGTGGGCATCGACTGAAGCTTTCTTT.

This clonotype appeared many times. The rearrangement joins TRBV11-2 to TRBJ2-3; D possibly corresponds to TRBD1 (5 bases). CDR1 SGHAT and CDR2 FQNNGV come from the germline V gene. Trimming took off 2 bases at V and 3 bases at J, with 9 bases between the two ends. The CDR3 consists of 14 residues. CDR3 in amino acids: CASSLQKGTDTQYF. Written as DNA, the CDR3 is TGTGCCAGCAGCTTACAGAAGGGGACAGATACGCAGTATTTT.